The clone carrying this T cell receptor beta chain was seen ten or more times. The sample comes from a study of T cells of healthy individuals. TCRdb independently ran MiXCR on the 5' RACE reads; one entry per CDR3 protein. The sample gives 40,000 to 60,000 distinct CDR3 sequences, about 15% of which show up once; about 16% is in the top ten. Germline V gene data show CDR1 as LGHNA and CDR2 as YSLEER. The V gene end was trimmed by 1 base and the J gene end by 7 bases; junction bases not matched to a gene: 9. The CDR3 loop spans 15 amino acids. The chain joins TRBV4-3 to TRBJ2-7; 8 nucleotides line up with TRBD2. This sequence was found in a human donor in good health. The CDR3 here is CASSQGQAGVDEQYF. The CDR3 DNA reads as TGCGCCAGCAGCCAAGGCCAAGCGGGAGTCGATGAGCAGTACTTC.